This TCR beta chain was captured by sequencing in a study of T cells in tuberculosis. Study results and caveats: The TCR-beta difference was not significant; alpha differences partly reflected length. A GMM-specific repertoire classifier reached roughly 90% accuracy, AUROC about 0.87.

About this clone itself: As yet, its antigen is unknown.

TCRdb's copy holds only in-frame clones and misses some; the assay was immunoSEQ multiplex PCR. The sample has over 25,000 clones, almost 90% seen once. At study entry, adolescents had tuberculin skin tests and IGRA screening. Germline CDR1 reads LNHDA; CDR2 reads SQIVND (reference sequence). V was shortened by 3 bases and J by 6 bases, with 11 bases between the two germline ends. This CDR3 contains 14 residues. The sequence was obtained from a donor aged 10-35 years with latent tuberculosis or without tuberculosis infection. This chain joins TRBV19 and TRBJ2-2; D perhaps matches TRBD1 (5 bases). The sequencing input was PBMCs. For the CDR3, the DNA is TGTGCCAGTAGTATGGGGCAGGGCTCCGGGGAGCTGTTTTTT. Residues: CASSMGQGSGELFF.